Presented here are 19 T cell receptor beta chains from one specimen sequenced in a study of cytotoxic CD8 clonotypes in ibrutinib-treated CLL. The method was immunoSEQ multiplex PCR; TCRdb's version includes in-frame clones alone and lacks a portion of them. The table has around 300,000 clones, around four fifths seen once. The sample in question was PBMCs, obtained before ibrutinib treatment. Receptors originate from a human donor with chronic lymphocytic leukemia.

CDR3 nucleotide sequence: TGTGCCAGCAGCTTGGTGGGGGCAGGCACCGGGGAGCTGTTTTTT. Translated, it gives CASSLVGAGTGELFF. The chain links TRBV5-4 to TRBJ2-2; the D gene is possibly TRBD1 (6 bases). V lost 0 bases and J lost 4, with 10 bases in between. CDR1 and CDR2 (germline): SGHNT, YYREEE (reference sequence). This CDR3 is 15 amino acids long.

The chain employs TRBV30 and TRBJ1-5; 10 bases match TRBD1. Germline trimming cut 1 base from V and 0 bases from J; bases unmatched to any gene: 15. The CDR3 length is 20 residues. Germline values: CDR1 GTSNPN, CDR2 SVGIG (reference sequence). CDR3 bases: TGTGCCTGGAGTGCCATAAGACAGGGGGCGAGAAGGGATAGCAATCAGCCCCAGCATTTT. Translated, it gives CAWSAIRQGARRDSNQPQHF.

The V call is TRBV7-2, the J call TRBJ2-7; D is undetermined. The V and J ends lost 3 bases and 3 bases respectively, with 15 bases between them. CDR3 length: 15 residues. CDR1 and CDR2 from the germline V gene are SGHTA and FQGNSA. The CDR3 DNA is TGTGCCAGCAGCTTGGGTCGCGGTTTCCTCTACGAGCAGTACTTC. Translating it yields CASSLGRGFLYEQYF.

This chain uses TRBV6-6 with TRBJ2-3, with 7 bases lining up with TRBD2. Per germline, CDR1 MNHNY and CDR2 SVGAGI (reference sequence). The CDR3 spans 16 residues. The V segment lost 6 bases and the J segment 5 bases; nucleotides outside the gene matches: 14. CDR3 DNA sequence: TGTGCCAGCAGCCACATGGGGGGAGGGCCTGTAGATACGCAGTATTTT. Translating it yields CASSHMGGGPVDTQYF.

The count of this clone is one. The chain has TRBV4-1 and TRBJ2-2, with TRBD2 as a possible D gene (5 bases). V lost 0 bases to trimming and J lost 4 bases, with 12 bases between them. Looked up from germline, CDR1 is MGHRA and CDR2 is YSYEKL. The CDR3 loop spans 16 amino acids. The CDR3 DNA sequence: TGCGCCAGCAGCCAAGATGAGTCGAGGGTCACCGGGGAGCTGTTTTTT. The encoded protein is CASSQDESRVTGELFF.

The chain is built from TRBV10-1 and TRBJ2-5, with no clear D. Germline V gene lookup returns CDR1 WNHNN and CDR2 SYGVQD (reference sequence). The germline V and J ends were trimmed by 2 bases and 4 bases, with 2 bases remaining between them. The CDR3 sequence is 11 residues long. CDR3 DNA sequence: TGCGCCAGCAGTGAGGGAGAGACCCAGTACTTC. Its protein is CASSEGETQYF.

This clone has more than one count but fewer than ten. The rearrangement links TRBV7-7 to TRBJ2-1; TRBD2 is a possible D gene (6 bases). Between the trimmed V and J ends, which lost 1 base and 7 bases, there was a span of 8 bases. The CDR3 spans 13 residues. Germline V gene lookup returns CDR1 SSHAT and CDR2 FNYEAQ (reference sequence). As DNA, the CDR3 is TGTGCCAGCAGCTTAGGTGGAGGGAATGAGCAGTTCTTC. Translating it yields CASSLGGGNEQFF.

The chain uses TRBV28 and TRBJ1-1, with 9 nucleotides matching TRBD1. V trimming: 5 bases; J trimming: 4 bases; junction bases outside the gene matches: 8. Germline V lookup: CDR1 MDHEN, CDR2 SYDVKM. The CDR3 is 15 amino acids. The CDR3 DNA is TGTGCCAGCAGTCCAGGCGGGACAGGGACCACTGAAGCTTTCTTT. This translates into CASSPGGTGTTEAFF.

The chain carries TRBV7-9 and TRBJ2-7; 9 positions agree with TRBD2. CDR1 is SEHNR and CDR2 is FQNEAQ in the germline V gene (reference sequence). This CDR3 has 14 residues. The J segment lost 6 bases and the V segment lost 0 bases, leaving 3 bases of the junction unmatched. The CDR3: CASSLASGSSEQYF. The CDR3 DNA follows: TGTGCCAGCAGCTTAGCTAGCGGGAGTTCCGAGCAGTACTTC.

V and J are TRBV30 and TRBJ2-3, with 9 nucleotides matching TRBD1. The ends lost 1 base at V and 4 bases at J; junction bases unmatched: 6. The CDR3 has 15 residues. Germline V CDR1 and CDR2: GTSNPN, SVGIG (reference sequence). The CDR3: CAWSGGDRVADTQYF. As DNA, the CDR3 is TGTGCCTGGAGTGGGGGGGACAGGGTTGCAGATACGCAGTATTTT. The entire variable domain, with the rest obtained from reference TRBV30 and TRBJ2-3, is as follows: SQTIHQWPATLVQPVGSPLSLECTVEGTSNPNLYWYRQAAGRGLQLLFYSVGIGQISSEVPQNLSASRPQDRQFILSSKKLLLSDSGFYLCAWSGGDRVADTQYFGPGTRLTVL.

The chain carries TRBV5-4 and TRBJ1-4, with 8 bases that match TRBD1. Trimming removed 6 bases from V and 7 bases from J; junction bases left unmatched: 5. Germline V gives CDR1 SGHNT, CDR2 YYREEE (reference sequence). CDR3 length: 13 residues. The CDR3 loop reads CASKDRGGEKLFF. The CDR3, as DNA: TGTGCCAGCAAAGACAGGGGTGGTGAAAAACTGTTTTTT.

The chain links TRBV5-1 to TRBJ1-1; no clear D gene. This CDR3 contains 14 residues. V lost 0 bases and J 3 bases, leaving 9 bases between the germline ends. CDR1 SGHRS and CDR2 YFSETQ come from the germline V gene. The DNA for the CDR3 is TGCGCCAGCAGCTTGGAGGCGTGGGACACTGAAGCTTTCTTT. The encoded protein is CASSLEAWDTEAFF.

This clone appeared once. The rearrangement uses TRBV14 and TRBJ2-1; 11 positions agree with TRBD2. The ends lost 5 bases at V and 2 bases at J; junction bases unmatched: 2. Germline loops: CDR1 SGHDN, CDR2 FVKESK. The CDR3 runs to 15 residues. This CDR3 reads CASSGGLAAYNEQFF. The CDR3 DNA reads TGTGCCAGCAGCGGGGGACTAGCGGCCTACAATGAGCAGTTCTTC.

The rearrangement joins TRBV12-5 to TRBJ2-7; D may be TRBD2 (5 bases). The CDR3 contains 13 residues. Trimming shortened V by 6 bases and J by 3 bases, and 12 bases separated the two germline ends. Germline V gene data show CDR1 as LGHNT and CDR2 as FRNRAP. The CDR3 sequence is CASGPSGIYEQYF. The CDR3 region has the DNA TGTGCTAGTGGACCAAGCGGAATCTACGAGCAGTACTTC.

The chain links TRBV7-2 to TRBJ2-3; D not certain. The CDR3 runs to 14 residues. Trimming cost V 2 bases and J 6 bases, with 12 bases left between them. CDR1 SGHTA and CDR2 FQGNSA come from the germline V gene. The CDR3 region has the DNA TGTGCCAGCAGCTTAAGAGTATCATGGGATACGCAGTATTTT. Amino acids: CASSLRVSWDTQYF.

The chain employs TRBV25-1 and TRBJ2-2, with 7 bases fitting TRBD2. The CDR3 has 15 amino acids. V lost 7 bases to trimming and J lost 6 bases; unmatched junction nucleotides: 11. Germline values: CDR1 MGHDK, CDR2 SYGVNS. The CDR3 protein is CASTKGLGVSGELFF. The CDR3 DNA is TGTGCCAGCACTAAAGGACTAGGGGTATCCGGGGAGCTGTTTTTT. The full variable domain, rest sourced from reference TRBV25-1 and TRBJ2-2, is EADIYQTPRYLVIGTGKKITLECSQTMGHDKMYWYQQDPGMELHLIHYSYGVNSTEKGDLSSESTVSRIRTEHFPLTLESARPSHTSQYLCASTKGLGVSGELFFGEGSRLTVL.

The chain combines TRBV5-6 with TRBJ2-2; D not resolved. The V gene lost 4 bases and the J gene lost 8 bases, with 12 bases spanning the gap. CDR3 size: 13 residues. Germline V gene data show CDR1 as SGHDT and CDR2 as YYEEEE. The CDR3 DNA reads TGTGCCAGCAGCCGGCTGGATGCGGGGGAGCTGTTTTTT. This codes for CASSRLDAGELFF.

This clone was observed a handful of times. The chain joins TRBV28 to TRBJ2-2; D possibly corresponds to TRBD1 (6 bases). The germline gives CDR1 MDHEN, CDR2 SYDVKM. Trimming removed 2 bases at V and 0 bases at J, with 19 bases between. The CDR3 extends over 19 amino acids. CDR3 bases: TGTGCCAGCAGTTTAAAGTTGGGACAAGGTATCGCGAACACCGGGGAGCTGTTTTTT. It yields the protein CASSLKLGQGIANTGELFF.

About this clone itself: The sample holds other DNA sequences that translate to the same CDR3. This rearrangement joins TRBV20-1 to TRBJ2-7; perhaps TRBD1 as D (7 bases). The CDR3 runs 11 residues. Germline V gene lookup returns CDR1 DFQATT and CDR2 SNEGSKA (reference sequence). Between the trimmed V and J ends, which lost 6 bases and 2 bases, there was a span of 8 bases. CDR3 loop: CSARGAYEQYF. CDR3 sequence (DNA): TGCAGTGCCAGGGGGGCCTACGAGCAGTACTTC.